Listed below are T cell receptor beta chains from one sample, sequenced in a study of blood T cell repertoires in COVID-19. Sequenced by immunoSEQ multiplex PCR; TCRdb stores in-frame clones only, minus some. The sample includes 200,000 to 250,000 clones, more than 75% of them seen just once. Sample: peripheral blood. The receptors were gathered from a man aged 35 to 55 with acute or convalescent COVID-19. Both conserved end residues are part of each CDR3. The order of the fields is CDR3 length, clone size, D gene, J gene, V gene, CDR3 DNA, CDR3 protein. D genes are given only for firm matches. The size entry is marked missing in some rows and otherwise reads once, few, many or a size class.

>17|NA|TRBD1|TRBJ2-2|TRBV5-1
TGCGCCAGCAGCTTTGACCCCTGGGGACAGGAGGCCGGGGAGCTGTTTTTT
CASSFDPWGQEAGELFF
>18|NA|TRBD1|TRBJ2-7|TRBV13
TGTGCCAGCAGCCTGGCCGCCCATCAGGACAGGGAACCCTACGAGCAGTACTTC
CASSLAAHQDREPYEQYF
>13|NA|TRBD1|TRBJ1-5|TRBV29-1
TGCAGCGTTGGGGACAGGGGTAATCAGCCCCAGCATTTT
CSVGDRGNQPQHF
>14|few|NA|TRBJ1-4|TRBV7-2
TGTGCCAGCAGCTTAGATTACAGAGACGAAAAACTGTTTTTT
CASSLDYRDEKLFF
>14|NA|NA|TRBJ1-5|TRBV5-1
TGCGCCAGCAGCTTACAGGGCGGCAATCAGCCCCAGCATTTT
CASSLQGGNQPQHF
>16|NA|TRBD2|TRBJ2-1|TRBV11-3
TGTGCCAGCAGCTCTAGACTAGCGGGGACTCACAATGAGCAGTTCTTC
CASSSRLAGTHNEQFF
>16|NA|NA|TRBJ2-7|TRBV4-1
TGCGCCAGCAGCCAAGACGTGGGGGGGCGTACCTACGAGCAGTACTTC
CASSQDVGGRTYEQYF
>17|NA|TRBD2|TRBJ2-1|TRBV29-1
TGCAGCGTTGAAAAAATAGCGGGGGGGAGATTTGGCAATGAGCAGTTCTTC
CSVEKIAGGRFGNEQFF
>17|NA|NA|TRBJ1-1|TRBV3-1/TRBV3-2
TGTGCCAGCAGCCAAGGGGAGGGCAGACCGACGAACACTGAAGCTTTCTTT
CASSQGEGRPTNTEAFF
>15|NA|NA|TRBJ2-5|TRBV4-3
TGCGCCAGCCCCCTGGTAGCGGACGTTTGGGAGACCCAGTACTTC
CASPLVADVWETQYF
>14|once|TRBD1|TRBJ1-6|TRBV10-3
TGTGCCATCAGTGAAGGACAGGGAGGTTCACCCCTCCACTTT
CAISEGQGGSPLHF